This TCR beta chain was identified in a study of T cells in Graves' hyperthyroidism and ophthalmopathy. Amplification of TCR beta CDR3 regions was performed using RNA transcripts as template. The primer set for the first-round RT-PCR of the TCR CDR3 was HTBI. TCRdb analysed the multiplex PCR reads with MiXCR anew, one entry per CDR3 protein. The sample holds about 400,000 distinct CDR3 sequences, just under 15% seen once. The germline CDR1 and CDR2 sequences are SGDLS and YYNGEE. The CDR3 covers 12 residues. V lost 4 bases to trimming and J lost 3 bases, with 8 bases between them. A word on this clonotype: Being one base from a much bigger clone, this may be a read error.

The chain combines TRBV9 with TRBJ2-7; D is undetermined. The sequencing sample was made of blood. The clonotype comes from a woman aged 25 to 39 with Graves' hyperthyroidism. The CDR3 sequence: CASSPSDYEQYF. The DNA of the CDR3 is TGTGCCAGCAGCCCTTCGGACTACGAGCAGTACTTC.